This paragraph covers one TCR beta chain sequence. No antigen is known for it. At one end the junction does not follow the germline gene, possibly because of a read error. The data were taken from a study of molecular identifiers for immune sequencing clone quantification. Study-wide points: Molecules of identical TCR sharing a barcode could underestimate highly expanded clone sizes.

Via MiXCR, TCRdb re-called the PCR reads, giving one row per CDR3 protein. The table includes more than 85,000 distinct CDR3 sequences, 35% detected once. Germline V gene data show CDR1 as SGHDN and CDR2 as FVKESK. There are 16 residues in the CDR3. Naive CD8 libraries were made from 20,000 to 1,000,000 sorted cells, and they used 10%, 30% or 50% RNA. Using a CD8+CD4-CCR7+CD45RA+ phenotype, naive CD8 T cells were sorted. The receptor comes from a human donor in good health. Some libraries in this study had Jurkat cell RNA spiked in. The gene calls are TRBV14 and TRBJ2-6, with D possibly being TRBD1 (5 bases). The sample taken for sequencing was naive CD8+ T cells from blood, with Jurkat cell RNA spiked in. Subset reported: FACS-sorted CD8+CD4-CCR7+CD45RA+ naive T cells. This CDR3 is CASSQDGRLGATVLPF. DNA of the CDR3: TGTGCCAGCAGCCAAGATGGCAGGCTTGGGGCCACCGTCCTGCCTTTC.